These 16 T cell receptor beta chains were all obtained from the same sample, sequenced in a study of post-analysis software for immune sequencing data. The study, taken as a whole, reports: Included in a set of 5 or 6 TRBV segments more frequent in patients than controls were TRBV5-6, TRBV5-1 and TRBV20-1.

No cognate antigen is known for these TCRs. Unique-molecular-identifier-tagged TCR beta cDNA libraries were used. Each CDR3 protein gets one entry after TCRdb re-called the PCR reads with MiXCR. This table has about 200,000 distinct CDR3 sequences, approximately 30% appearing once. Sequencing was performed on blood. The receptors come from a girl under 18 with multiple sclerosis.

The chain combines TRBV10-3 with TRBJ2-2, with 9 bases identical to TRBD1. After removal of 3 bases from V and 3 bases from J, the junction contained 11 bases not matched to a gene. This CDR3 spans 18 amino acids. CDR1 is ENHRY, CDR2 SYGVKD, per germline. CDR3 sequence (DNA): TGTGCCATCAGTGAAGGGGACAGGGTTTATCTCTACACCGGGGAGCTGTTTTTT. Protein: CAISEGDRVYLYTGELFF.

The table lists this clonotype with many counts. This chain links TRBV20-1 with TRBJ2-7; no clear D. V shed 3 bases and J shed 3 bases, with 9 bases lying between them. Germline-derived CDR1 and CDR2 are DFQATT and SNEGSKA (reference sequence). This CDR3 spans 12 amino acids. Written as DNA, the CDR3 is TGCAGTGCTAGCCGTCCCTACTACGAGCAGTACTTC. Residues: CSASRPYYEQYF.

Of note for this clonotype: A read error may be the cause here, since a much bigger clone is one base away. The CDR3 nucleotides are TGTGCCAGCAGCGTAGGATCCGGGGTCCGGAATTCACCCCCCCACTTT. Its protein is CASSVGSGVRNSPPHF. The chain joins TRBV9 to TRBJ1-6; no clear D. The CDR3 covers 16 residues. Germline CDR1 is SGDLS and CDR2 is YYNGEE.

The CDR3 nucleotides read TGCAGCGTCTCCTTGCAACACGCAGATACGCAGTATTTT. Translation gives CSVSLQHADTQYF. The chain combines TRBV29-1 with TRBJ2-3; the D is unclear. The CDR3 contains 13 residues. Germline V lookup: CDR1 SQVTM, CDR2 ANQGSEA. The ends were cut back, 6 bases at V and 4 bases at J, with 14 bases in the middle.

The V call is TRBV10-3, the J call TRBJ2-1; D is unclear. Germline CDR1 ENHRY, CDR2 SYGVKD. There are 11 residues in the CDR3. With 6 bases removed from V and 10 bases from J, the gap between germline ends came to 10 bases. CDR3 coding DNA: TGTGCCATCAGGATAGGATACGAGCAGTTCTTC. It specifies CAIRIGYEQFF.

This clonotype was observed at least ten times. The V call is TRBV28, the J call TRBJ2-7; 7 bases agree with TRBD1. Germline V gene data show CDR1 as MDHEN and CDR2 as SYDVKM. This CDR3 is 16 amino acids long. J was trimmed by 0 bases and V by 5 bases; bases with no gene match: 10. The CDR3 nucleotides read TGTGCCAGCAGTGGTGCCGGGACAGCTGACTCCTACGAGCAGTACTTC. The encoded protein is CASSGAGTADSYEQYF.

Notes on this clonotype: The junction differs from germline at one of its ends, possibly a read error. The chain joins TRBV9 to TRBJ1-2, with D uncertain. Germline V CDR1 and CDR2: SGDLS, YYNGEE. The CDR3 sequence is 12 residues long. The CDR3 loop is CACSVEGYGYTF. The CDR3 coding sequence is TGTGCCTGCAGCGTAGAGGGCTATGGCTACACCTTC.

This clonotype has ten or more counts. CDR3 amino acids: CSALRTGVDQPQHF. The CDR3, as DNA: TGCAGTGCTCTTCGGACAGGGGTAGATCAGCCCCAGCATTTT. The chain links TRBV20-1 to TRBJ1-5; 9 bases are shared with TRBD1. Trimming removed 5 bases from V and 5 bases from J; junction bases left unmatched: 7. The CDR3 runs to 14 residues. The V gene's germline CDR1 is DFQATT and CDR2 SNEGSKA (reference sequence).

This clonotype showed up just a few times. The chain combines TRBV5-5 with TRBJ1-1, with D possibly being TRBD1 (5 bases). Trimming removed 1 base at V and 5 bases at J, with 12 bases between. This CDR3 comprises 14 residues. Per germline, CDR1 SGHKS and CDR2 YYEKEE (reference sequence). In DNA form, the CDR3 reads TGTGCCAGCAGCTTGTCGGTCCCAGGGACTGAAGCTTTCTTT. Protein sequence: CASSLSVPGTEAFF.

J is TRBJ2-2 and V is TRBV24-1; TRBD2 matches 12 bases. There are 18 residues in the CDR3. After removal of 3 bases from V and 7 bases from J, the junction contained 11 bases not matched to a gene. The germline CDR1 and CDR2 sequences are KGHDR and SFDVKD. CDR3 sequence: CATSDPNRTSGDHGELFF. In DNA, the CDR3 is TGTGCCACCAGTGATCCTAACCGGACTAGCGGGGATCACGGGGAGCTGTTTTTT.

Worth noting for this clonotype: Just one base apart from a much larger clone, this may be a read error. The chain employs TRBV28 and TRBJ2-4; 8 bases are shared with TRBD1. The CDR3 length is 16 residues. Per the germline V gene, CDR1 is MDHEN and CDR2 is SYDVKM. CDR3 protein: CASSPGTGIAKNVQYF. Here the CDR3 DNA reads TGTGCCAGCAGTCCAGGGACAGGAATAGCCAAAAACGTTCAGTACTTC.

The chain couples TRBV7-9 to TRBJ1-5, with TRBD1 as a possible D gene (5 bases). Germline loops: CDR1 SEHNR, CDR2 FQNEAQ (reference sequence). Trimming took off 5 bases at V and 2 bases at J, with 10 bases between the two ends. This CDR3 is built from 14 residues. The CDR3 DNA reads as TGTGCCAGCAGCGCCCAGGGAGGCAATCAGCCCCAGCATTTT. Amino acid sequence: CASSAQGGNQPQHF.

This clonotype was recorded at least ten times. The rearrangement links TRBV4-1 to TRBJ2-3; 7 nucleotides align to TRBD2. Trimming removed 3 bases from V and 0 bases from J; junction bases left unmatched: 6. Germline loops: CDR1 MGHRA, CDR2 YSYEKL. The CDR3 totals 16 residues. The CDR3 nucleotides read TGCGCCAGCAGCCAGCGAGTGGGGGGGAGCACAGATACGCAGTATTTT. Amino acids: CASSQRVGGSTDTQYF.

This clonotype appeared many times. The V and J genes are TRBV28 and TRBJ2-7, with 11 bases lining up with TRBD1. Germline loops: CDR1 MDHEN, CDR2 SYDVKM. CDR3 length: 15 amino acids. V lost 7 bases and J lost 3; bases outside the gene matches: 8. CDR3 loop: CASTTGQGVVYEQYF. DNA for the CDR3: TGTGCCAGCACCACGGGACAGGGGGTGGTCTACGAGCAGTACTTC.

Regarding this clonotype: A much larger clone lies a single base off, so this may be a read error. V gene TRBV29-1 combines with J gene TRBJ2-7; perhaps TRBD1 as D (6 bases). V lost 4 bases and J 5 bases, leaving 18 bases between the germline ends. Per germline, CDR1 SQVTM and CDR2 ANQGSEA. The CDR3 length is 14 residues. The CDR3 protein is CSVGGRGRLNEQYF. DNA for the CDR3: TGCAGCGTTGGAGGCAGGGGAAGGCTGAACGAGCAGTACTTC.

The chain carries TRBV11-2 and TRBJ2-7; the D gene is possibly TRBD2 (6 bases). There are 15 residues in the CDR3. Trimming left V 4 bases short and J 4 bases short, with 17 bases between. Germline CDR1 reads SGHAT; CDR2 reads FQNNGV. The CDR3, as DNA: TGTGCCAGCAGCTGGGCCACGGGACTTCAGTACGAGCAGTACTTC. It codes for CASSWATGLQYEQYF.